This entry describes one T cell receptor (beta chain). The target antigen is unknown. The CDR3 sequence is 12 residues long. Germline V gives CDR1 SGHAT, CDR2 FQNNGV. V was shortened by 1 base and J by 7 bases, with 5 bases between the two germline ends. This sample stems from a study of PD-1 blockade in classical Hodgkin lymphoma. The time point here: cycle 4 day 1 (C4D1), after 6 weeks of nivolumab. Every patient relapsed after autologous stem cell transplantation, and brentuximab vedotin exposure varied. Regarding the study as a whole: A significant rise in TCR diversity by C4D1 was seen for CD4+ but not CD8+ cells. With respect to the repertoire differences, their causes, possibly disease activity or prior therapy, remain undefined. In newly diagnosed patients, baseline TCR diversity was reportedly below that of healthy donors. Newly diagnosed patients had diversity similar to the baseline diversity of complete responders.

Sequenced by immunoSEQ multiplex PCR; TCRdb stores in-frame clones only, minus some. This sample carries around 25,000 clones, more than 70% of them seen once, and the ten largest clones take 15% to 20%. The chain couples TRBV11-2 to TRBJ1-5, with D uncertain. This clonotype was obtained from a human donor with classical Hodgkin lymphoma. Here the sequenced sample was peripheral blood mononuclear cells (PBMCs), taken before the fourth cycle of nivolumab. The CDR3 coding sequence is TGTGCCAGCAGCTTAGGAGGCCAGCCCCAGCATTTT. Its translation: CASSLGGQPQHF.